These 10 T cell receptor beta chains originate from one sample sequenced in a study of shared clonotypes between healthy human individuals. TCRdb's table, derived via immunoSEQ multiplex PCR, lists solely in-frame clones and lacks some. The profile covers about 2,500,000 clones, with 85% to 95% appearing a single time and more than 0.12% taken by the ten largest. Specimen: naive CD4+ T cells sorted from blood. Subset given: CD45RA+ positively selected. These receptor sequences come from a young man in good health.

The chain employs TRBV9 and TRBJ1-3; 9 bases match TRBD1. The germline V gene encodes CDR1 SGDLS and CDR2 YYNGEE. With 4 bases clipped from V and 4 bases from J, the junction kept 6 bases outside the gene matches. CDR3 length: 15 amino acids. CDR3 amino acids: CASSPGTGQGNTIYF. The DNA for the CDR3 is TGTGCCAGCAGCCCCGGGACAGGGCAGGGAAACACCATATATTTT.

The chain uses TRBV6-6 and TRBJ2-7, with 8 bases lining up with TRBD1. CDR1 is MNHNY and CDR2 is SVGAGI in the germline V gene (reference sequence). The junction had 9 bases not matched to a gene; V was cut back by 5 bases and J by 3 bases. This CDR3 spans 15 amino acids. The DNA of the CDR3 is TGTGCCAGCAGTACCCGCGGGACAGGCCGCTACGAGCAGTACTTC. Translated: CASSTRGTGRYEQYF.

On this clone itself: Within the sample, other DNA sequences also encode this same CDR3. CDR3 in amino acids: CASSTTRDQPQHF. CDR3 bases: TGTGCCAGTAGTACAACGCGAGACCAGCCCCAGCATTTT. The rearrangement uses TRBV19 and TRBJ1-5, with D unresolved. Germline lookup yields CDR1 LNHDA and CDR2 SQIVND (reference sequence). Trimming pared 4 bases from V and 7 bases from J, leaving 11 bases between. This CDR3 is built from 13 residues.

This chain connects TRBV6-6 to TRBJ2-2, with unresolved D. CDR1 and CDR2 (germline): MNHNY, SVGAGI (reference sequence). The CDR3 length is 14 residues. V gave up 6 bases and J gave up 5 bases, with 13 bases separating them. CDR3 sequence: CASRDGIGTGELFF. The CDR3 bases are TGTGCCAGCAGGGATGGAATAGGGACCGGGGAGCTGTTTTTT.

V is TRBV30 and J is TRBJ1-2; unclear D gene. CDR1 is GTSNPN and CDR2 is SVGIG in the germline V gene (reference sequence). V was cut by 0 bases and J by 2 bases, with 7 bases left in between. The CDR3 totals 13 residues. DNA of the CDR3: TGTGCCTGGAGTGTCCTTTCCAACTATGGCTACACCTTC. Translated, it gives CAWSVLSNYGYTF.

J is TRBJ2-1 and V is TRBV23-1, with D tentatively TRBD1 (6 bases). TRBV23-1 is an ORF; its function is uncertain. The V gene lost 3 bases and the J gene lost 5 bases, with 14 bases spanning the gap. The CDR3 length is 15 residues. The CDR3 DNA is TGCGCCAGCAGTCAGTCCCGGGACACCGACAATGAGCAGTTCTTC. Translating gives CASSQSRDTDNEQFF.

The chain employs TRBV6-6 and TRBJ2-7; a possible D gene is TRBD2 (6 bases). The CDR3 spans 11 residues. V dropped 8 bases and J dropped 7 bases, with 12 bases sitting between them. The germline V gene encodes CDR1 MNHNY and CDR2 SVGAGI (reference sequence). The CDR3 DNA follows: TGTGCCAGCCGAATTGGGGGGGAGCAGTACTTC. Its translation: CASRIGGEQYF.

The chain employs TRBV6-1 and TRBJ1-5, with D uncertain. Germline values: CDR1 MNHNS, CDR2 SASEGT. This CDR3 spans 13 amino acids. Trimming cost V 3 bases and J 7 bases, with 10 bases left between them. The CDR3 nucleotides read TGTGCCAGCAGTGACAATTCTGGACAGCCCCAGCATTTT. Translated: CASSDNSGQPQHF.

The V gene is TRBV6-1, the J gene TRBJ2-3, with D unresolved. The CDR3 extends over 14 amino acids. The germline V and J ends were trimmed by 8 bases and 0 bases, with 12 bases remaining between them. Germline V lookup: CDR1 MNHNS, CDR2 SASEGT. The CDR3 protein is CASGVVLSTDTQYF. CDR3 sequence (DNA): TGTGCCAGCGGGGTTGTACTTAGCACAGATACGCAGTATTTT.

V is TRBV10-1 and J is TRBJ2-1, with a weak D call TRBD2 (5 bases). This CDR3 has 14 residues. The V gene lost 9 bases and the J gene lost 6 bases, with 18 bases spanning the gap. Per the germline V gene, CDR1 is WNHNN and CDR2 is SYGVQD (reference sequence). In DNA, the CDR3 is TGCGCCAGTAGCGCTACTAGATCTACCAATGAGCAGTTCTTC. It yields the protein CASSATRSTNEQFF.